Below are 14 T cell receptor beta chains sequenced from a single sample in a study of blood T cell repertoires in COVID-19. Measured with immunoSEQ multiplex PCR; TCRdb has only the in-frame clones, and not every one. The data show 100,000 to 150,000 clones, 86% seen once. The sample was PBMCs or T cells enriched from blood (not recorded which). The source of these receptors is a woman in her 50s who had recovered from COVID-19.

V gene TRBV7-9 combines with J gene TRBJ2-3; TRBD1 aligns across 10 bases. Looked up from germline, CDR1 is SEHNR and CDR2 is FQNEAQ (reference sequence). This CDR3 has 15 amino acids. The junction had 9 bases not matched to a gene; V was cut back by 5 bases and J by 7 bases. The DNA of the CDR3 is TGTGCCAGCAGCCCGGGACAGGGGATTTCAAATACGCAGTATTTT. As protein: CASSPGQGISNTQYF. Drawing the rest from reference TRBV7-9 and TRBJ2-3, the complete variable domain is DTGVSQNPRHKITKRGQNVTFRCDPISEHNRLYWYRQTLGQGPEFLTYFQNEAQLEKSRLLSDRFSAERPKGSFSTLEIQRTEQGDSAMYLCASSPGQGISNTQYFGPGTRLTVL.

The V and J genes are TRBV27 and TRBJ2-7; perhaps TRBD1 as D (6 bases). Germline values: CDR1 MNHEY, CDR2 SMNVEV (reference sequence). The CDR3 sequence is 12 residues long. V was cut by 5 bases and J by 4 bases, with 9 bases left in between. CDR3 nucleotide sequence: TGTGCCAGCAGTGAAACAGGGTACGAGCAGTACTTC. Translated, it gives CASSETGYEQYF.

The chain links TRBV7-8 to TRBJ1-2; D is ambiguous. This CDR3 is 14 amino acids long. Trimming left V 4 bases short and J 4 bases short, with 13 bases between. Germline V CDR1 and CDR2: SGHVS, FQNEAQ. The CDR3 loop reads CASSSSDMPYGYTF. CDR3 in DNA: TGTGCCAGCAGCTCGTCAGATATGCCCTATGGCTACACCTTC.

The V gene is TRBV7-3, the J gene TRBJ1-1; 8 bases map to TRBD1. Germline V gives CDR1 SGHTA, CDR2 FQGTGA. The CDR3 length is 13 residues. V shed 5 bases, J shed 9 bases, and the junction held 8 bases outside the gene matches. CDR3 residues: CASSLGQGRQAFF. In DNA form, the CDR3 reads TGTGCCAGCAGCCTTGGACAGGGTCGTCAAGCTTTCTTT.

The rearrangement uses TRBV6-2 or TRBV6-3 and TRBJ2-5; D may be TRBD1 (6 bases). The CDR3 runs 15 residues. Germline V gene lookup returns CDR1 MNHEY and CDR2 SVGEGT. Trimming left V 5 bases short and J 5 bases short, with 18 bases between. Here the CDR3 DNA reads TGTGCCAGCAGTGGGGCAGGGGTATTATTGGAGACCCAGTACTTC. It translates to CASSGAGVLLETQYF.

The gene calls are TRBV7-9 and TRBJ1-1, with unresolved D. Trimming removed 1 base at V and 2 bases at J, with 8 bases between. CDR3 size: 14 residues. From germline, CDR1 is SEHNR and CDR2 FQNEAQ (reference sequence). The CDR3 DNA reads TGTGCCAGCAGCTTAGAGGGAGGCAACACTGAAGCTTTCTTT. Encoded protein: CASSLEGGNTEAFF. Variable domain in full (rest from reference TRBV7-9 and TRBJ1-1): DTGVSQNPRHKITKRGQNVTFRCDPISEHNRLYWYRQTLGQGPEFLTYFQNEAQLEKSRLLSDRFSAERPKGSFSTLEIQRTEQGDSAMYLCASSLEGGNTEAFFGQGTRLTVV.

This sequence joins TRBV9 and TRBJ1-3, with 7 bases lining up with TRBD1. Germline CDR1 SGDLS, CDR2 YYNGEE. Trimming at V came to 4 bases and at J to 6 bases, leaving 10 bases not matched to a gene. The CDR3 loop spans 15 amino acids. CDR3 amino acids: CASSTRTGTANTIYF. The CDR3 DNA sequence: TGTGCCAGCAGCACCCGGACAGGCACAGCAAACACCATATATTTT.

This clone showed up just once. The J gene is TRBJ1-5, the V gene TRBV19; no definite D call. The V end was cut by 0 bases, the J end by 4 bases, with 10 bases between. CDR3 length: 15 amino acids. Per the germline V gene, CDR1 is LNHDA and CDR2 is SQIVND (reference sequence). In DNA, the CDR3 is TGTGCCAGTAGTATAGAACACGGGGTAAATCAGCCCCAGCATTTT. This encodes CASSIEHGVNQPQHF.

The chain carries TRBV7-9 and TRBJ2-7; 9 bases are a match to TRBD1. Losses at the gene ends were 5 bases for V and 4 bases for J; bases not matched to a gene: 12. The CDR3 spans 16 residues. Germline CDR1 reads SEHNR; CDR2 reads FQNEAQ (reference sequence). CDR3 sequence reads: CASSVWTGEGFYEQYF. CDR3 bases: TGTGCCAGCAGCGTCTGGACAGGGGAAGGATTTTACGAGCAGTACTTC. Looking up the rest from reference TRBV7-9 and TRBJ2-7 gives the full variable domain: DTGVSQNPRHKITKRGQNVTFRCDPISEHNRLYWYRQTLGQGPEFLTYFQNEAQLEKSRLLSDRFSAERPKGSFSTLEIQRTEQGDSAMYLCASSVWTGEGFYEQYFGPGTRLTVT.

The chain combines TRBV25-1 with TRBJ1-6; no definite D call. This CDR3 spans 17 amino acids. The V end lost 2 bases, the J end lost 0 bases, and 11 bases lay between the germline ends. In germline, CDR1 is MGHDK, CDR2 SYGVNS. CDR3 sequence reads: CASSEGPPSSYNSPLHF. The CDR3 DNA reads as TGTGCCAGCAGTGAAGGGCCGCCGAGCTCCTATAATTCACCCCTCCACTTT.

The CDR3 here is CASSQDKTVGGTEAFF. The DNA for the CDR3 is TGCGCCAGCAGCCAAGACAAGACAGTGGGGGGCACTGAAGCTTTCTTT. V and J are TRBV4-1 and TRBJ1-1, with D maybe TRBD1 (5 bases). Germline values: CDR1 MGHRA, CDR2 YSYEKL. This CDR3 is 16 amino acids long. V lost 0 bases and J lost 4, with 15 bases in between.

J is TRBJ1-1 and V is TRBV2, with TRBD1 identical over 10 bases. Trimming cost V 5 bases and J 2 bases; bases outside gene matches: 11. The CDR3 covers 17 residues. Germline-derived CDR1 and CDR2 are SNHLY and FYNNEI. The CDR3 loop reads CASSKDRGRPENTEAFF. CDR3 in DNA: TGTGCCAGCAGTAAAGACAGGGGGCGCCCCGAAAACACTGAAGCTTTCTTT.

The gene calls are TRBV6-6 and TRBJ1-1; 8 nucleotides match TRBD1. Trimming removed 6 bases from V and 8 bases from J; junction bases left unmatched: 5. In germline, CDR1 is MNHNY, CDR2 SVGAGI (reference sequence). The CDR3 extends over 12 amino acids. The CDR3 nucleotides are TGTGCCAGCAGGGACGGGACAGGCGAAGCTTTCTTT. It encodes CASRDGTGEAFF.

This clone showed up just once. The rearrangement joins TRBV6-2 or TRBV6-3 to TRBJ2-7, with TRBD1 matching over 10 bases. Germline V CDR1 and CDR2: MNHEY, SVGEGT. The V and J ends lost 0 bases and 4 bases, in that order; junction bases with no gene match: 3. The CDR3 totals 15 residues. This CDR3 reads CASSYSPGQGYEQYF. The CDR3 DNA sequence: TGTGCCAGCAGTTACTCGCCGGGACAGGGGTACGAGCAGTACTTC.